The 5 T cell receptor beta chains in this list originate from one sample, sequenced in a study of prognosis after radiotherapy for stage I lung cancer. Two rounds of multiplex PCR amplified TCR beta CDR3 from genomic DNA. First-round PCR employed TRBV- and TRBJ-specific primers for each gene. TCRdb called the multiplex PCR reads again in MiXCR, with one record for every CDR3 protein. Of 20,000 to 30,000 distinct CDR3 sequences in the sample, roughly two fifths were seen once. The sample was PBMCs, taken before or after stereotactic body radiation therapy (not recorded which). The receptors shown here come from a donor aged 50 or older with non-small cell lung cancer.

Ten or more counts support this clonotype. This rearrangement joins TRBV9 to TRBJ2-1; D gene ambiguous. The CDR3 totals 13 residues. Germline loops: CDR1 SGDLS, CDR2 YYNGEE. Trimming cost V 3 bases and J 6 bases, with 10 bases left between them. CDR3 in amino acids: CASSGVGRNEQFF. As DNA, the CDR3 is TGTGCCAGCAGCGGGGTAGGCCGCAATGAGCAGTTCTTC.

Many counts were recorded for this clonotype. The J gene is TRBJ2-3, the V gene TRBV5-1; 12 nucleotides agree with TRBD2. This CDR3 has 15 residues. The junction had 7 bases not matched to a gene; V was cut back by 4 bases and J by 7 bases. The germline V gene encodes CDR1 SGHRS and CDR2 YFSETQ. The CDR3 reads CASSPTSGRINTQYF. CDR3 DNA: TGCGCCAGCAGCCCAACTAGCGGGAGGATAAATACGCAGTATTTT.

This clonotype was detected many times. This chain joins TRBV6-1 and TRBJ2-7; 12 bases are a match to TRBD2. The ends lost 6 bases at V and 7 bases at J; junction bases unmatched: 7. The CDR3 sequence is 14 residues long. CDR1 MNHNS and CDR2 SASEGT come from the germline V gene. The CDR3 bases are TGTGCCAGCAGGTGGACTAGCGGGATACATGAGCAGTACTTC. Protein product: CASRWTSGIHEQYF.

This clonotype showed up just once. One end of the junction fails to match germline, which may point to a read error. The chain uses TRBV7-3 and TRBJ1-2; D gene ambiguous. The length of the CDR3 is 13 residues. Germline-derived CDR1 and CDR2 are SGHTA and FQGTGA. As DNA, the CDR3 is TGTGCCAGCAGCCCCACGGTAGACTATGGCTACATCTTC. Protein: CASSPTVDYGYIF.

The chain links TRBV20-1 to TRBJ1-2, with D hard to call. The CDR3 loop spans 11 amino acids. Germline V gene lookup returns CDR1 DFQATT and CDR2 SNEGSKA (reference sequence). Trimming took 0 bases from V and 8 from J, leaving 7 bases between them. CDR3 residues: CSARDGLGYTF. In DNA, the CDR3 is TGCAGTGCTAGAGATGGGCTGGGCTACACCTTC.